These T cell receptor beta chains were read from a single sample in a study of prognosis after radiotherapy for stage I lung cancer. One entry per CDR3 protein results from TCRdb running MiXCR on the multiplex PCR reads. The sample lists 15,000 to 20,000 distinct CDR3 sequences, over 45% seen once, with approximately 32% in the top ten. The sample was PBMCs, taken before or after stereotactic body radiation therapy (not recorded which). The source of these receptors is a donor of 50 years or more with non-small cell lung cancer. CDR3s leave out the opening cysteine and the closing phenylalanine or tryptophan. The D gene is left open where the match is weak.

d_call: NA; cdr3_length: 12; v_call: TRBV28; cdr3_aa: AGSDTGGDYEQY
d_call: NA; cdr3_length: 12; v_call: TRBV6-2/TRBV6-3; cdr3_aa: ASRVDSGNQPQH
d_call: TRBD1; cdr3_length: 13; v_call: TRBV11-2; cdr3_aa: ASSPRTGQTYEQY
d_call: NA; cdr3_length: 11; v_call: TRBV12-3/TRBV12-4; cdr3_aa: ASSLWGVSPLH
d_call: TRBD2; cdr3_length: 13; v_call: TRBV27; cdr3_aa: ASSLWDYSSGELF
d_call: NA; cdr3_length: 12; v_call: TRBV27; cdr3_aa: ASWRGPGKNTQY
d_call: NA; cdr3_length: 12; v_call: TRBV19; cdr3_aa: ATRASVCTGELF
d_call: NA; cdr3_length: 8; v_call: TRBV18; cdr3_aa: ASSEETQY
d_call: NA; cdr3_length: 13; v_call: TRBV28; cdr3_aa: ASRCGANSNQPQH
d_call: NA; cdr3_length: 12; v_call: TRBV4-2; cdr3_aa: ASSQETGNTEAF
d_call: NA; cdr3_length: 12; v_call: TRBV7-9; cdr3_aa: ASSSQGAATEAF
d_call: NA; cdr3_length: 14; v_call: TRBV7-9; cdr3_aa: ASRRLAGGKNTEAF
d_call: TRBD2; cdr3_length: 14; v_call: TRBV6-2/TRBV6-3; cdr3_aa: ASRLASGRGTRELF
d_call: NA; cdr3_length: 13; v_call: TRBV5-1; cdr3_aa: ASSLEGNRNSPLH
d_call: TRBD1; cdr3_length: 11; v_call: TRBV6-5; cdr3_aa: ASSYTGAGELF
d_call: NA; cdr3_length: 13; v_call: TRBV2; cdr3_aa: ASSNPRATAYEQY
d_call: NA; cdr3_length: 11; v_call: TRBV30; cdr3_aa: AWSVTANYGYT
d_call: TRBD1; cdr3_length: 14; v_call: TRBV28; cdr3_aa: ASSSAGTGVNYEQY
d_call: NA; cdr3_length: 11; v_call: TRBV12-3/TRBV12-4; cdr3_aa: ASSSKNTGELF
d_call: NA; cdr3_length: 11; v_call: TRBV5-6; cdr3_aa: ASSRRTAYEQY
d_call: TRBD1; cdr3_length: 13; v_call: TRBV9; cdr3_aa: ASSPGDRTSSPLH
d_call: TRBD1; cdr3_length: 12; v_call: TRBV20-1; cdr3_aa: SAPWTGGDYGYT
d_call: TRBD2; cdr3_length: 13; v_call: TRBV28; cdr3_aa: ASSSQGLATNEQF
d_call: TRBD1; cdr3_length: 13; v_call: TRBV25-1; cdr3_aa: ASTKTGGFREKLF
d_call: NA; cdr3_length: 12; v_call: TRBV30; cdr3_aa: AWSPLGGDYEQY
d_call: TRBD2; cdr3_length: 13; v_call: TRBV28; cdr3_aa: ASSFSGRAPYTQY
d_call: NA; cdr3_length: 17; v_call: TRBV19; cdr3_aa: ASSIDGRGRLSTNEKLF
d_call: TRBD2; cdr3_length: 12; v_call: TRBV7-3; cdr3_aa: ASSLLAVAGELF
d_call: TRBD2; cdr3_length: 14; v_call: TRBV6-1; cdr3_aa: ASSKNPGLGGYEQY
d_call: TRBD1; cdr3_length: 12; v_call: TRBV12-3/TRBV12-4; cdr3_aa: ASSFHRQGDGYT
d_call: NA; cdr3_length: 12; v_call: TRBV20-1; cdr3_aa: SARERSSSYEQY
d_call: NA; cdr3_length: 14; v_call: TRBV7-9; cdr3_aa: ASSLAVGLAGQPQH
d_call: NA; cdr3_length: 13; v_call: TRBV30; cdr3_aa: ACSRGVGHTGELF
d_call: TRBD2; cdr3_length: 13; v_call: TRBV6-1; cdr3_aa: ASRKGLAGGGEHY
d_call: NA; cdr3_length: 11; v_call: TRBV12-3/TRBV12-4; cdr3_aa: ASSLSTFYGYT
d_call: NA; cdr3_length: 8; v_call: TRBV20-1; cdr3_aa: SAHQETQY
d_call: NA; cdr3_length: 13; v_call: TRBV10-3; cdr3_aa: AISQQGANTGELF
d_call: NA; cdr3_length: 12; v_call: TRBV28; cdr3_aa: ASSPYSKPYEQY
d_call: NA; cdr3_length: 13; v_call: TRBV15; cdr3_aa: ATSTRRRASETQY
d_call: TRBD1; cdr3_length: 10; v_call: TRBV27; cdr3_aa: ASTPQGAEQF
d_call: TRBD1; cdr3_length: 11; v_call: TRBV5-1; cdr3_aa: ASSKDRAYEQY
d_call: NA; cdr3_length: 9; v_call: TRBV12-3/TRBV12-4; cdr3_aa: ASTVRSEAF
d_call: TRBD2; cdr3_length: 16; v_call: TRBV4-1; cdr3_aa: ASSQEPLAGGFLYEQY
d_call: NA; cdr3_length: 12; v_call: TRBV2; cdr3_aa: ASSEGTTNQPQH
d_call: NA; cdr3_length: 12; v_call: TRBV6-1; cdr3_aa: ASRRRATNEKLF
d_call: TRBD1; cdr3_length: 15; v_call: TRBV7-2; cdr3_aa: ASSPLLGTGRTDTHC
d_call: TRBD2; cdr3_length: 11; v_call: TRBV19; cdr3_aa: ASSMGGLAWSF
d_call: NA; cdr3_length: 13; v_call: TRBV11-1; cdr3_aa: ATSRDGQPSYGYT
d_call: NA; cdr3_length: 13; v_call: TRBV5-1; cdr3_aa: ASSLSLGLDQPQH
d_call: TRBD1; cdr3_length: 12; v_call: TRBV28; cdr3_aa: ASILQGAMEPQH
d_call: NA; cdr3_length: 14; v_call: TRBV12-3/TRBV12-4; cdr3_aa: SSSSEGGGRAGELF
d_call: NA; cdr3_length: 14; v_call: TRBV12-3/TRBV12-4; cdr3_aa: ASSSGTFSGANVLA
d_call: TRBD2; cdr3_length: 11; v_call: TRBV27; cdr3_aa: ASSSGLANEQF